This is a list of T cell receptor beta chains from one sample in a study of tumour-infiltrating T cells in Burkitt lymphoma. Profiled with immunoSEQ multiplex PCR; TCRdb holds only in-frame clones, not every one. The sample contains roughly 13,000 clones, roughly 75% of which appear only once. Sample: tumor tissue. These receptors were obtained from a human donor with diffuse large B-cell lymphoma. The CDR3 runs from the conserved cysteine through the conserved F or W. D genes are given only for firm matches. Clone size is stated in some rows and not others, as once, few, many or a class when expanded.

abundance	v_gene	d_gene	j_gene	CDR3aa	CDR3nt
-	TRBV5-1	-	TRBJ1-1	CASSRPGQTEAFF	TGCGCCAGCAGTAGACCTGGACAGACTGAAGCTTTCTTT
once	TRBV29-1	TRBD2	TRBJ2-7	CSVLTSAIGEQYF	TGCAGCGTTCTGACTAGCGCTATAGGGGAGCAGTACTTC
few	TRBV14	-	TRBJ2-1	CASSQVLEVDNEQFF	TGTGCCAGCAGCCAAGTACTAGAGGTAGACAATGAGCAGTTCTTC
-	TRBV6-5	-	TRBJ2-1	CASSSRGGLRYNEQFF	TGTGCCAGCAGTTCCCGAGGGGGGCTCAGGTACAATGAGCAGTTCTTC
-	TRBV18	-	TRBJ1-5	CASSPESGTWPQHF	TGTGCCAGCTCACCCGAATCTGGGACGTGGCCCCAGCATTTT
-	TRBV10-3	-	TRBJ2-2	CAISGDSPGELFF	TGTGCCATCAGTGGGGACTCGCCCGGGGAGCTGTTTTTT
once	TRBV2	-	TRBJ1-5	CASSGDGYSNQPQHF	TGTGCCAGCAGTGGGGACGGATATAGCAATCAGCCCCAGCATTTT
-	TRBV11-2	-	TRBJ2-7	CASSLPLERASSHF	TGTGCCAGCAGCTTACCCCTGGAACGGGCTAGCAGCCACTTC
-	TRBV7-9	-	TRBJ1-1	CASSLARTGLEAFF	TGTGCCAGCAGCTTAGCGCGGACGGGGTTGGAAGCTTTCTTT
-	TRBV30	-	TRBJ1-1	CAWSMTGGNTEAFF	TGTGCCTGGAGCATGACAGGAGGGAACACTGAAGCTTTCTTT
-	TRBV9	-	TRBJ2-3	CASSVPNRGRGRVDTQYF	TGTGCCAGCAGCGTACCCAACCGAGGCAGGGGAAGGGTAGATACGCAGTATTTT
-	TRBV29-1	-	TRBJ2-3	CSVEDSSRTDTQYF	TGCAGCGTTGAAGATTCCAGCCGCACAGATACGCAGTATTTT
-	TRBV7-8	TRBD2	TRBJ2-7	CASSSYHGTTYEQYF	TGTGCCAGCAGCTCCTACCACGGGACTACTTACGAGCAGTACTTC
-	TRBV6-5	-	TRBJ2-1	CASSFQSGFEQFF	TGTGCCAGCAGTTTCCAGTCAGGGTTTGAGCAGTTCTTC
-	TRBV5-1	-	TRBJ1-5	CASKESPNQPQHF	TGCGCCAGCAAGGAGAGTCCCAATCAGCCCCAGCATTTT
-	TRBV6-5	-	TRBJ2-7	CASSYAPASEAEQYF	TGTGCCAGCAGTTACGCCCCGGCTAGCGAGGCCGAGCAGTACTTC
-	TRBV27	-	TRBJ1-1	CASSSSSRGTEAFF	TGTGCCAGCAGTTCCTCTTCTAGGGGCACTGAAGCTTTCTTT
-	TRBV30	-	TRBJ1-2	CAWSVYWGYGYTF	TGTGCCTGGTCGGTCTACTGGGGCTATGGCTACACCTTC
-	TRBV30	TRBD1	TRBJ2-2	CAWRRGQAGELFF	TGTGCCTGGAGAAGGGGGCAGGCCGGGGAGCTGTTTTTT
-	TRBV7-8	-	TRBJ1-1	CASSFVADQSTEAFF	TGTGCCAGCAGCTTCGTCGCCGATCAATCCACTGAAGCTTTCTTT
-	TRBV14	-	TRBJ2-4	CASSPMVTAGWEPGNIQYF	TGTGCCAGCAGCCCTATGGTGACCGCAGGTTGGGAGCCTGGGAACATTCAGTACTTC
-	TRBV6-1	-	TRBJ2-7	CASSAYYEQYF	TGTGCCAGCAGTGCCTACTACGAGCAGTACTTC
once	TRBV2	TRBD2	TRBJ2-1	CASSMTSGRENEQFF	TGTGCCAGCAGTATGACTAGCGGGAGGGAAAATGAGCAGTTCTTC
once	TRBV5-4	-	TRBJ2-5	CASSKPPQETQYF	TGTGCCAGCAGCAAGCCCCCCCAAGAGACCCAGTACTTC
few	TRBV27	-	TRBJ1-5	CASSLESYSNQPQHF	TGTGCCAGCAGTTTGGAAAGTTATAGCAATCAGCCCCAGCATTTT
-	TRBV5-1	-	TRBJ2-1	CASSWDGSEQFF	TGCGCCAGCAGCTGGGATGGGTCTGAGCAGTTCTTC
-	TRBV5-1	-	TRBJ2-7	CASSLDPGIYEQYF	TGCGCCAGCAGCTTGGACCCAGGGATCTACGAGCAGTACTTC
-	TRBV5-5	-	TRBJ1-2	CASSMKPGHNYGYTF	TGTGCCAGCAGCATGAAGCCGGGACATAACTATGGCTACACCTTC
-	TRBV7-9	-	TRBJ1-2	CASSLSRPADPDYGYTF	TGTGCCAGCAGCTTATCAAGGCCGGCAGACCCGGACTATGGCTACACCTTC
few	TRBV27	-	TRBJ2-7	CASSPHLGSYEQYF	TGTGCCAGCAGTCCCCACTTGGGCAGCTACGAGCAGTACTTC
-	TRBV7-8	-	TRBJ2-5	CASSPRTTDEETQYF	TGTGCCAGCAGTCCCCGGACTACAGACGAAGAGACCCAGTACTTC
-	TRBV7-9	-	TRBJ2-7	CASSLADRSYEQYF	TGTGCCAGCAGCTTAGCGGACAGATCCTACGAGCAGTACTTC
few	TRBV23-1	-	TRBJ2-1	CASSIEEQFF	TGCGCCAGCAGTATAGAGGAGCAGTTCTTC
-	TRBV5-5	-	TRBJ2-7	CASSLAGTSHYEQYF	TGTGCCAGCAGCTTGGCAGGGACAAGCCACTACGAGCAGTACTTC
-	TRBV6-5	TRBD2	TRBJ2-1	CASSFSGRAANEQFF	TGTGCCAGCAGCTTTAGCGGGAGGGCCGCCAATGAGCAGTTCTTC
-	TRBV5-1	TRBD2	TRBJ2-2	CASSLLGLAGANTGELFF	TGCGCCAGCAGCCTGCTGGGACTAGCGGGAGCGAACACCGGGGAGCTGTTTTTT
-	TRBV19	-	TRBJ1-1	CASSREKARTEAFF	TGTGCCAGTAGTCGCGAGAAGGCACGGACTGAAGCTTTCTTT
-	TRBV14	-	TRBJ2-5	CASSQVRSSLETQYF	TGTGCCAGCAGCCAAGTTCGTTCGTCCCTAGAGACCCAGTACTTC
-	TRBV27	-	TRBJ2-3	CASSPLVTDTQYF	TGTGCCAGCAGTCCGCTAGTCACAGATACGCAGTATTTT
-	TRBV9	TRBD2	TRBJ2-2	CASTPGLAGVGTGELFF	TGTGCCAGCACCCCCGGACTAGCGGGAGTGGGGACCGGGGAGCTGTTTTTT
-	TRBV6-5	-	TRBJ1-1	CASRPQEWSQAFF	TGTGCCAGCAGACCCCAGGAGTGGAGCCAAGCTTTCTTT
-	TRBV30	-	TRBJ1-3	CAWRGGSGNTIYF	TGTGCCTGGAGGGGGGGGTCCGGAAACACCATATATTTT
once	TRBV25-1	TRBD1	TRBJ1-2	CASSKAGTGHGYTF	TGTGCCAGCAGTAAGGCCGGGACAGGGCATGGCTACACCTTC